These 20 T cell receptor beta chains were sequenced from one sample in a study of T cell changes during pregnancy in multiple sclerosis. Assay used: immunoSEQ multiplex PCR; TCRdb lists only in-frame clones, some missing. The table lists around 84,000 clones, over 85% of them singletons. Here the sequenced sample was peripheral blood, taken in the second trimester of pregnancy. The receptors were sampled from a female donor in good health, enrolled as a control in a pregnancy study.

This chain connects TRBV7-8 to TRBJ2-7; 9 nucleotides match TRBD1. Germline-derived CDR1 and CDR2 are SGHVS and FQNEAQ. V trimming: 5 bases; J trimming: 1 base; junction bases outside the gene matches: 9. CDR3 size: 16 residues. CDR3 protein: CASSASGQGPSYEQYF. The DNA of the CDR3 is TGTGCCAGCAGCGCCTCGGGACAGGGTCCGTCCTACGAGCAGTACTTC.

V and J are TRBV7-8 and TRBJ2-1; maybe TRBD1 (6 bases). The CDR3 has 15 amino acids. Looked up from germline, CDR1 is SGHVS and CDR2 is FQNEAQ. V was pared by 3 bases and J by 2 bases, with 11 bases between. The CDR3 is CASSFPTGTYNEQFF. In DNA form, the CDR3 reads TGTGCCAGCAGCTTCCCGACAGGTACCTACAATGAGCAGTTCTTC.

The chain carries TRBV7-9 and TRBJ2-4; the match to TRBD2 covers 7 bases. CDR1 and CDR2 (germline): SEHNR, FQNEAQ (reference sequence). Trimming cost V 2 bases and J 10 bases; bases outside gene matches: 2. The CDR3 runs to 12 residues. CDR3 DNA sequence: TGTGCCAGCAGCTTAAGCGGGGAGATTCAGTACTTC. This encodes CASSLSGEIQYF.

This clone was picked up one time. In nucleotides, the CDR3 is TGTGCCAGCAGGGAGACAGGGGGCCACGGGGAGCTGTTTTTT. Its translation is CASRETGGHGELFF. This chain connects TRBV6-5 to TRBJ2-2, with 10 bases identical to TRBD1. The V segment lost 6 bases and the J segment 7 bases; nucleotides outside the gene matches: 5. Germline V CDR1 and CDR2: MNHEY, SVGAGI. This CDR3 spans 14 amino acids.

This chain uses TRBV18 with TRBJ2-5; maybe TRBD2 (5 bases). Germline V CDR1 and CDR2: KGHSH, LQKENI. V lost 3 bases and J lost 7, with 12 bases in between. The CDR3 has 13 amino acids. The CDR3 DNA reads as TGTGCCAGCTCACCCGACGTAGGAGGGACCCAGTACTTC. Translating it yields CASSPDVGGTQYF.

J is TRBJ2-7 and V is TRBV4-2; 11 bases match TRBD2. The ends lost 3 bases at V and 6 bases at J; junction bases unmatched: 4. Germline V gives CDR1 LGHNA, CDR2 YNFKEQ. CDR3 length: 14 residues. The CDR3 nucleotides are TGTGCCAGCAGCCAGGGACTAGCGGTAGCCGAGCAGTACTTC. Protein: CASSQGLAVAEQYF.

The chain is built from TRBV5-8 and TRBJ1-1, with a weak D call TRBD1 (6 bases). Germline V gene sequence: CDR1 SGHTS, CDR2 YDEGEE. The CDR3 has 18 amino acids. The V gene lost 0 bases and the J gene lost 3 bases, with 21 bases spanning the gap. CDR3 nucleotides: TGTGCCAGCAGCTTGGTCGCGGGGGGGCGAGAGGTGGACACTGAAGCTTTCTTT. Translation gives CASSLVAGGREVDTEAFF.

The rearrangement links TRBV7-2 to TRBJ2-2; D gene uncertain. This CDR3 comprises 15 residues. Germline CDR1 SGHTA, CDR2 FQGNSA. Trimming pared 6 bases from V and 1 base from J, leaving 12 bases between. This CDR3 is CASRRRGQNTGELFF. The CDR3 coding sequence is TGTGCCAGCAGGAGAAGAGGCCAGAACACCGGGGAGCTGTTTTTT.

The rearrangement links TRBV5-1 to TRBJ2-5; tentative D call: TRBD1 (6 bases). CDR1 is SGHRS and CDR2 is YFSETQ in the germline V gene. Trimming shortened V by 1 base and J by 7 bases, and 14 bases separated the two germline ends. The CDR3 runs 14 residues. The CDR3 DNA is TGCGCCAGCAGCTTGAGGGCAGGGGAACTGACCCAGTACTTC. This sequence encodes CASSLRAGELTQYF.

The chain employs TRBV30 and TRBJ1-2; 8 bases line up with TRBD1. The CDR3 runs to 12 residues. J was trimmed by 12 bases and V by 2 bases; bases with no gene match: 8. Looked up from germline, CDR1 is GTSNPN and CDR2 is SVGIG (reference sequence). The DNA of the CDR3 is TGTGCCTGGAGTATCGACAGGGGAACCCACACCTTC. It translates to CAWSIDRGTHTF.

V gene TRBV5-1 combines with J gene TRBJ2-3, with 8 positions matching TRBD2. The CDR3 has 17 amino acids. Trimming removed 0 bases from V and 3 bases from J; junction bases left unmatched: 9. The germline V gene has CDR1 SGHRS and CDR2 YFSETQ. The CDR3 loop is CASSLGAGGSGTDTQYF. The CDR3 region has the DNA TGCGCCAGCAGCTTGGGGGCGGGAGGCTCCGGTACAGATACGCAGTATTTT.

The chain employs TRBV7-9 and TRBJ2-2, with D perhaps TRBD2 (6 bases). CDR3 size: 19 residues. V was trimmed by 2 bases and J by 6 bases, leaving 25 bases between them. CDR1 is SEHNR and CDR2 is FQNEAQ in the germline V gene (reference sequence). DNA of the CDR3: TGTGCCAGCAGCTTATATTCTTTAGGTCTGGGACTTTCCGCCGGGGAGCTGTTTTTT. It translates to CASSLYSLGLGLSAGELFF.

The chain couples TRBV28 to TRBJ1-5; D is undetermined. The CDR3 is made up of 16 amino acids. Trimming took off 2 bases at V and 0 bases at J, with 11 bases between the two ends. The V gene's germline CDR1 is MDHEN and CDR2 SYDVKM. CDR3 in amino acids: CASSLPGVDSNQPQHF. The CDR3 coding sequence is TGTGCCAGCAGTTTACCCGGGGTCGATAGCAATCAGCCCCAGCATTTT.

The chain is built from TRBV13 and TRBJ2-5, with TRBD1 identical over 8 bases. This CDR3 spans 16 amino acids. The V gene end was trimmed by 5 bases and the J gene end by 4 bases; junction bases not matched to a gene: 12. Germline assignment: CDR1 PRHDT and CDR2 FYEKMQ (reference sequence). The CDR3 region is CASSSAGAGGRETQYF. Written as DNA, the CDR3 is TGTGCCAGCAGCAGCGCAGGGGCAGGGGGCAGAGAGACCCAGTACTTC.

The CDR3 is CASSLGDWGQGVTYEQYF. The CDR3 DNA sequence: TGTGCCAGCAGTTTAGGGGATTGGGGACAGGGGGTGACATACGAGCAGTACTTC. This sequence joins TRBV28 and TRBJ2-7; 11 nucleotides line up with TRBD1. Germline CDR1 MDHEN, CDR2 SYDVKM. This CDR3 has 18 residues. Trimming cost V 2 bases and J 4 bases; bases outside gene matches: 13.

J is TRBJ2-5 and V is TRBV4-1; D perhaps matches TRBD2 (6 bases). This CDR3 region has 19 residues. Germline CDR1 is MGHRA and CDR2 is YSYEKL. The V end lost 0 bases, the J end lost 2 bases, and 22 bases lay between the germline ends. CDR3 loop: CASSQDRLHAGTEQETQYF. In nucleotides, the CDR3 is TGCGCCAGCAGCCAAGATCGTTTGCATGCGGGAACGGAGCAAGAGACCCAGTACTTC.

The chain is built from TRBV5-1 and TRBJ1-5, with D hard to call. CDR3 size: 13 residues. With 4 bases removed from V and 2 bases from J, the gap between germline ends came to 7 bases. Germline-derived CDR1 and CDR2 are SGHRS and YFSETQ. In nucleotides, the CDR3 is TGCGCCAGCAGCCCCCAGGGCAATCAGCCCCAGCATTTT. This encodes CASSPQGNQPQHF.

CDR3 region: CASSLRPSGRASYEQYF. CDR3 DNA sequence: TGTGCCAGCAGTTTAAGACCGAGCGGGAGGGCTTCCTACGAGCAGTACTTC. The rearrangement links TRBV28 to TRBJ2-7, with 10 positions matching TRBD2. V was clipped by 2 bases and J by 1 base; unmatched bases: 8. This CDR3 has 17 residues. CDR1 and CDR2 from the germline V gene are MDHEN and SYDVKM.

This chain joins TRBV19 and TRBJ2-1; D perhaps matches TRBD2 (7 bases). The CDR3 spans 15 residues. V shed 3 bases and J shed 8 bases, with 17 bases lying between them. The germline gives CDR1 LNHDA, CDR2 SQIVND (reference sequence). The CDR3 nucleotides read TGTGCCAGTAGTATTGTAGGTCGGGGGGCGGATGAGCAGTTCTTC. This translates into CASSIVGRGADEQFF.

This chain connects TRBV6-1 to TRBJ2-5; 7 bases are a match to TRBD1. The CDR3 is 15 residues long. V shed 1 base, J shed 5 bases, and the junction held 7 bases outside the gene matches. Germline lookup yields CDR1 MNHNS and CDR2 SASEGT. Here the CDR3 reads CASSEVGTAFETQYF. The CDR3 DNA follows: TGTGCCAGCAGTGAAGTTGGGACAGCCTTCGAGACCCAGTACTTC.